This T cell receptor beta chain was sequenced during a study of blood T cell repertoires in COVID-19 (dated by TCRdb to about 2020). Background on the whole study: Samples from collaborators originated in the United States, Italy and Spain and spanned both the acute and convalescent phases of COVID-19. The material from the prospective study consisted of cDNA or gDNA derived from T cells, B-cell-depleted T cells, or PBMCs. Deeply sampled blood TCRbeta repertoires from subjects exposed to, actively infected with, or recovered from COVID-19 were included in the dataset. The repertoires were made available in a free public database intended to serve as a resource for research on the immune response to SARS-CoV-2. Samples came from the ongoing ImmuneRACE study (first 160 participants) plus 1,254 subjects from 6 global collaborators. Sample metadata almost always included a de-identified subject ID, COVID-19 status, age in years and sex. HLA class I and class II types, where available, came from metadata supplied by the sample provider rather than from assay-based typing. Findings and caveats that apply to the study as a whole: Clinical and demographic metadata were provided uncurated, with the amount varying by source and participant.

Notes on this clone: Its cognate antigen has yet to be identified. The sample holds no much larger clone one base away, and base qualities are not on file.

Inclusive of the bounding cysteine and phenylalanine, the CDR3 is 14 residues long. The entry retains the CDR3 DNA only, 42 bases that are in frame from base 1. The CDR1 and CDR2 encoded by the germline V gene are SGHRS and YFSETQ. The junction shows trimming of 4 bases on V and 6 bases on J, and the gene matches do not reach 5 bases of it. Each collaborating institution followed its own protocols to collect whole blood in K2EDTA tubes. For TCRbeta analysis, collaborators shipped samples in one of three forms: frozen whole blood, isolated PBMCs, or DNA extracted from either of those sample types. TCRbeta CDR3 regions were amplified from genomic DNA using the immunoSEQ Assay, a bias-controlled multiplex PCR. In the source study's methods: Within the assay, amplification of reference gene primers was used to estimate how many nucleated cells each sample contained. To quantify the absolute abundance of each unique TCRbeta CDR3 rearrangement, sequence reads were collapsed and filtered. For each sample, productive Simpson clonality was calculated as the square root of Simpson's diversity index over productive rearrangements. The table comes from immuneACCESS by way of TCRdb, which keeps in-frame sequences with V and J called. Part of the clones is missing from these tables; in studies checked, under half for an unresolved V gene and the rest for unknown reasons. The D gene and trimming were derived from the DNA, and the V and J assignments and clone size from that table. This sample is represented by more than 200,000 clones; roughly 82% of them were singletons. Of the sample, 4.5% to 6% is held by the ten largest clones.

Recombination connected TRBV5-1 to TRBJ1-5; a stretch of 9 junction bases matches TRBD1. The sequencing input was peripheral blood. This clonotype originated in a woman at least 80 years old with active or convalescent COVID-19. The base sequence is TGCGCCAGCAGCCCGGGACAGGGCACTCAGCCCCAGCATTTT. Its protein is CASSPGQGTQPQHF. The full variable domain, with segments outside the CDR3 supplied by the reference TRBV5-1 and TRBJ1-5 proteins, appears as KAGVTQTPRYLIKTRGQQVTLSCSPISGHRSVSWYQQTPGQGLQFLFEYFSETQRNKGNFPGRFSGRQFSNSRSEMNVSTLELGDSALYLCASSPGQGTQPQHFGDGTRLSIL.